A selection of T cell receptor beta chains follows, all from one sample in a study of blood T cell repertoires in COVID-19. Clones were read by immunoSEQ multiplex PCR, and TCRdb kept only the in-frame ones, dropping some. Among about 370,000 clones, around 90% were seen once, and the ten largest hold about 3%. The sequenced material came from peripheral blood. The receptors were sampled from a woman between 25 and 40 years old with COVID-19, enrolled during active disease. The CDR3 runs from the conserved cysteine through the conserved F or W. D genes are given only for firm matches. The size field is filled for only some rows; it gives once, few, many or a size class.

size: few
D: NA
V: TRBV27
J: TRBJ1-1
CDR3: CASSSQGEGTEAFF
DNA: TGTGCCAGCAGCTCACAGGGAGAGGGCACTGAAGCTTTCTTT

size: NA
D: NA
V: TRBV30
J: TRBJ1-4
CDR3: CAWSLDRTNEKLFF
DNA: TGTGCCTGGAGTTTGGACAGAACTAATGAAAAACTGTTTTTT

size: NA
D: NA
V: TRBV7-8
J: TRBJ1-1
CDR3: CASSQKGSPRNMAEAFF
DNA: TGTGCCAGCAGTCAAAAAGGTAGCCCCCGGAATATGGCTGAAGCTTTCTTT

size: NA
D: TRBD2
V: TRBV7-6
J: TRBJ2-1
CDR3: CASSLTSGNYNEQFF
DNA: TGTGCCAGCAGCTTAACTAGCGGGAACTACAATGAGCAGTTCTTC

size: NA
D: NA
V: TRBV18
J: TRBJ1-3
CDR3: CASSAGGPRNTIYF
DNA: TGTGCCAGCTCCGCCGGGGGACCTAGAAACACCATATATTTT

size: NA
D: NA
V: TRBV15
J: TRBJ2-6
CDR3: CATSPQIEVDSGANVLTF
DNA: TGTGCCACCAGCCCCCAAATCGAGGTTGACTCTGGGGCCAACGTCCTGACTTTC

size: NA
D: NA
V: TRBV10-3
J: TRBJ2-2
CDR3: CAISETDTAGELFF
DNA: TGTGCCATCAGTGAGACAGATACTGCCGGGGAGCTGTTTTTT

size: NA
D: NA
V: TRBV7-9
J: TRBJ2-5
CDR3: CASSPGGLGETQYF
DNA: TGTGCCAGCAGCCCCGGGGGGCTGGGTGAGACCCAGTACTTC

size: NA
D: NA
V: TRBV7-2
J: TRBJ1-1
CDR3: CASSPLDRNTEAFF
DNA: TGTGCCAGCAGCCCCCTGGACAGGAACACTGAAGCTTTCTTT

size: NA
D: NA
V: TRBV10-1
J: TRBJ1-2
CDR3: CASTTPMKTNYGYTF
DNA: TGCGCCAGCACTACGCCGATGAAAACTAACTATGGCTACACCTTC

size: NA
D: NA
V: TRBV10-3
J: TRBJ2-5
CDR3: CAISEFMGEVAETQYF
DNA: TGTGCCATCAGTGAGTTTATGGGAGAGGTCGCGGAGACCCAGTACTTC

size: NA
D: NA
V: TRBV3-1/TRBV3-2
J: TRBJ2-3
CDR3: CASSRQTGSLGDTQYF
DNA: TGTGCCAGCAGCCGTCAAACGGGGTCCCTCGGGGATACGCAGTATTTT

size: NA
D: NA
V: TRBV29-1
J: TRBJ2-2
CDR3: CSVSLGARDTGELFF
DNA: TGCAGCGTTAGTCTGGGGGCGCGGGACACCGGGGAGCTGTTTTTT

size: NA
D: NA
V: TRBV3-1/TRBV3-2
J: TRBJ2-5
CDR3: CASSDMTRNQETQYF
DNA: TGTGCCAGCAGCGATATGACTAGGAATCAAGAGACCCAGTACTTC

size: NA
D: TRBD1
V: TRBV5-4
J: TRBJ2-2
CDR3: CASSIGQGAGGELFF
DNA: TGTGCCAGCAGCATCGGACAGGGGGCCGGCGGGGAGCTGTTTTTT

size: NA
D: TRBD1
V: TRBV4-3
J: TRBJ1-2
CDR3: CASSQEPHRQGAYGYTF
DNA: TGCGCCAGCAGCCAAGAACCGCACCGACAGGGGGCTTATGGCTACACCTTC

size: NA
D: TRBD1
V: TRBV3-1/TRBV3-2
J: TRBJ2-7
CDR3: CASRRGTDTYEQYF
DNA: TGTGCCAGCAGGAGGGGGACAGATACCTACGAGCAGTACTTC

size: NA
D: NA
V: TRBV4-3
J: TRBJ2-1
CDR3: CASSQRDSGDNEQFF
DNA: TGCGCCAGCAGCCAACGGGACTCCGGGGACAATGAGCAGTTCTTC

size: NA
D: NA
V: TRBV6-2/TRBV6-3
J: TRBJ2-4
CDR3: CASSYSTGNIQYF
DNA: TGTGCCAGCAGTTACTCGACAGGAAACATTCAGTACTTC

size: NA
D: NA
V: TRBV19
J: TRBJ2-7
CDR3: CASSMQGSTYEQYF
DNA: TGTGCCAGTAGTATGCAGGGCAGCACCTACGAGCAGTACTTC

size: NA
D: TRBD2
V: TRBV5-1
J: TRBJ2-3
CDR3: CASSFLWGGDTQYF
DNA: TGCGCCAGCAGCTTTTTGTGGGGGGGAGATACGCAGTATTTT

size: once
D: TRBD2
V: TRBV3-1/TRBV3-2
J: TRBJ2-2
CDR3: CASSQELAGEVTGELFF
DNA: TGTGCCAGCAGCCAAGAACTAGCGGGAGAGGTAACCGGGGAGCTGTTTTTT

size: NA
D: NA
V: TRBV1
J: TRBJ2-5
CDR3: CTSSQRYRSLETQYF
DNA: TGCACCAGCAGCCAACGGTACCGTAGCCTGGAGACCCAGTACTTC

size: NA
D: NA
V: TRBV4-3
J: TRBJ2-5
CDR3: CASSQDYRSETQYF
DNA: TGCGCCAGCAGCCAAGACTATCGAAGCGAGACCCAGTACTTC

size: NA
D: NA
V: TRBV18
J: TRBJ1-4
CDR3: CASSTPLGRVDEKLFF
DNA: TGTGCCAGCTCAACCCCCCTCGGCAGGGTGGATGAAAAACTGTTTTTT